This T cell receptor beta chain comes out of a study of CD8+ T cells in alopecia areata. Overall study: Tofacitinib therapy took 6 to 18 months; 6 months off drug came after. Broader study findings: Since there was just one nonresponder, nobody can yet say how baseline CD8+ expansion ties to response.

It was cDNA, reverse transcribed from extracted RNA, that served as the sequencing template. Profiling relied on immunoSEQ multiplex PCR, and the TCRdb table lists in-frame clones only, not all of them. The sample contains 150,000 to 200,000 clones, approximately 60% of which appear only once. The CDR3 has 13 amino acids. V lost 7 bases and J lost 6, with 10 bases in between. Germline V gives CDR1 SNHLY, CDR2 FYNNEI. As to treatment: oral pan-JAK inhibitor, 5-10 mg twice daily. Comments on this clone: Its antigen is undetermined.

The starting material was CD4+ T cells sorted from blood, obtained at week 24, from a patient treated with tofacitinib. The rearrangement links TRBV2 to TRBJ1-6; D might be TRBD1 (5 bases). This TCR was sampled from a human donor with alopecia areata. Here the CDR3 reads CASIGEVNSPLHF. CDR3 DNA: TGTGCCAGCATAGGGGAGGTTAATTCACCCCTCCACTTT.